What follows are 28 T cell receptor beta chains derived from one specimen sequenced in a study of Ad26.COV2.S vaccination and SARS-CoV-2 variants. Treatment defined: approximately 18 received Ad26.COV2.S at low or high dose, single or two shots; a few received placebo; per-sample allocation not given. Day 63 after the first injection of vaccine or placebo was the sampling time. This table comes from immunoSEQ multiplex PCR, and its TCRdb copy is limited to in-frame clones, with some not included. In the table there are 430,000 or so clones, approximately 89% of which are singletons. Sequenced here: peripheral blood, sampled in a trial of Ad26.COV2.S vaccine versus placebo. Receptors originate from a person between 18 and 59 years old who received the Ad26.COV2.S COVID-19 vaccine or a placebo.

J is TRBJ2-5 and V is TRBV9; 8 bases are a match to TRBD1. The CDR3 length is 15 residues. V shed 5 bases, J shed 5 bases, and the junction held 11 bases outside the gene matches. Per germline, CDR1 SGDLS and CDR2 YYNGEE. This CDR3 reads CASSMDRAVRETQYF. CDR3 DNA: TGTGCCAGCAGTATGGACAGGGCGGTCAGGGAGACCCAGTACTTC. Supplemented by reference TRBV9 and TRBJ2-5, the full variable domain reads DSGVTQTPKHLITATGQRVTLRCSPRSGDLSVYWYQQSLDQGLQFLIQYYNGEERAKGNILERFSAQQFPDLHSELNLSSLELGDSALYFCASSMDRAVRETQYFGPGTRLLVL.

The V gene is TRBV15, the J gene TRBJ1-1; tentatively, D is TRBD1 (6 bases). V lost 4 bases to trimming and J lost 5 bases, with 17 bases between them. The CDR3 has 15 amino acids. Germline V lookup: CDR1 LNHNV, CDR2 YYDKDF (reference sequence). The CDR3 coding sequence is TGTGCCACCAGCACCACGGCGGGGGCAGGGACTGAAGCTTTCTTT. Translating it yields CATSTTAGAGTEAFF.

Here the CDR3 DNA reads TGTGCCAGCAGCAGGGTAGGAAACATTCAGTACTTC. Translating it yields CASSRVGNIQYF. The rearrangement uses TRBV2 and TRBJ2-4; the D gene is possibly TRBD1 (5 bases). Germline V gene lookup returns CDR1 SNHLY and CDR2 FYNNEI. CDR3 length: 12 residues. V lost 6 bases to trimming and J lost 6 bases, with 9 bases between them.

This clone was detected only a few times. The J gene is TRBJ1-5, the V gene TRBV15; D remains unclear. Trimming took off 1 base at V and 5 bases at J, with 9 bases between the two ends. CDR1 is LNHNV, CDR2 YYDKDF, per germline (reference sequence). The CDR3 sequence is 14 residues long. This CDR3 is CATSRGGHHQPQHF. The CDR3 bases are TGTGCCACCAGCAGAGGAGGCCATCATCAGCCCCAGCATTTT.

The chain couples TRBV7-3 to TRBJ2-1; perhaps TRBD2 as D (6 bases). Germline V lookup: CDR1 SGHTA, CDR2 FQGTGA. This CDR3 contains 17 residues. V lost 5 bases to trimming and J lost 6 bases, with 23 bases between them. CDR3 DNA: TGTGCCAGCAGCCATCAACCCCTGGGCGGGACCGGCAATGAGCAGTTCTTC. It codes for CASSHQPLGGTGNEQFF.

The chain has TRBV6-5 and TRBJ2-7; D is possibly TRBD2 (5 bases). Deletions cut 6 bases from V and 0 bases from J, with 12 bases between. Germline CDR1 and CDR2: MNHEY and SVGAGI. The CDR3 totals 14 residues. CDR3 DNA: TGTGCCAGCAGCCGGGATTTCAACTCCTACGAGCAGTACGTC. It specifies CASSRDFNSYEQYV.

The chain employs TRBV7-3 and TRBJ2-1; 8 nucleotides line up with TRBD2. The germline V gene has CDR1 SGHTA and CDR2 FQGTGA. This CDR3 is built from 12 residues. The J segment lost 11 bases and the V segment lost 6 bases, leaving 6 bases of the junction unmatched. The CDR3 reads CASSLTSDQQFF. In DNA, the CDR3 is TGTGCCAGCAGTTTGACTAGCGACCAGCAGTTCTTC.

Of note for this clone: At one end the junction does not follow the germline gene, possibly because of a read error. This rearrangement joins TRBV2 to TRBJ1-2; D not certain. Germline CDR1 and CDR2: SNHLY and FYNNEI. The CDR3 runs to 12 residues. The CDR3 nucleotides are TGTGCCAGCAGCGAAAGGTTCGGGAGCCAAAAATTC. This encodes CASSERFGSQKF.

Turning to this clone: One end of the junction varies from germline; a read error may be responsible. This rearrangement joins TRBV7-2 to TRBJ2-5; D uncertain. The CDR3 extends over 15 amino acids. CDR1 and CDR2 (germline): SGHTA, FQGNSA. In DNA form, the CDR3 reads TGTGCCAGCAGCTTAAACTCCGGGCTCCAAAAGACCCAGTACTTC. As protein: CASSLNSGLQKTQYF.

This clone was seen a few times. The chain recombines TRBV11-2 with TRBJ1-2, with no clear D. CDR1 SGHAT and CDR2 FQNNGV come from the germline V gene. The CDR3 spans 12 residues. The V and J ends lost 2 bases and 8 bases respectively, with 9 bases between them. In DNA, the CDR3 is TGTGCCAGCAGCTTAAATGAGAAGGGCTACACCTTC. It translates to CASSLNEKGYTF.

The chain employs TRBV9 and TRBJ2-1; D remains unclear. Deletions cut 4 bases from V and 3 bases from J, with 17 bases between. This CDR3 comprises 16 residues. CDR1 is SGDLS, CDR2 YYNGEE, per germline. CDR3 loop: CASSITSIVRYNEQFF. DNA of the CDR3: TGTGCCAGCAGCATCACCTCTATAGTTCGCTACAATGAGCAGTTCTTC.

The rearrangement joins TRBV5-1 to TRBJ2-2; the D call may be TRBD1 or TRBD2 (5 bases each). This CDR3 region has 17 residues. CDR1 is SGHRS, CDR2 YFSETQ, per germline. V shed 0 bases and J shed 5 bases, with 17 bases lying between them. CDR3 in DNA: TGCGCCAGCAGCTTGGGGGCCGGTCCGGGACGAACCGGGGAGCTGTTTTTT. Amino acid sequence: CASSLGAGPGRTGELFF.

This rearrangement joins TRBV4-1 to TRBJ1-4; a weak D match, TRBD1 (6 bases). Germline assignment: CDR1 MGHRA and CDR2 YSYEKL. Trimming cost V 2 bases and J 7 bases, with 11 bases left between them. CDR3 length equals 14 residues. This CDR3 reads CASSQTGTSEKLFF. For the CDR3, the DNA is TGCGCCAGCAGCCAAACAGGGACCTCTGAAAAACTGTTTTTT.

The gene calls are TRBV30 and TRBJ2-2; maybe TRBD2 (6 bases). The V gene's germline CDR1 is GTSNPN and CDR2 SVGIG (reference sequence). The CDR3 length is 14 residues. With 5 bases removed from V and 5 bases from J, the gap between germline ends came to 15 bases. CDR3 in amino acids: CAWRRDWTTGELFF. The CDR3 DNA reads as TGTGCCTGGCGCCGGGACTGGACGACCGGGGAGCTGTTTTTT.

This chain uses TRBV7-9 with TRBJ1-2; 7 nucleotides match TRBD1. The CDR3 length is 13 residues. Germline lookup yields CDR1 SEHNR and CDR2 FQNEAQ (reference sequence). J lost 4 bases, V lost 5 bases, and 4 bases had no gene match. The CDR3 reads CASSPRTGYGYTF. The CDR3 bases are TGTGCCAGCAGCCCCAGGACAGGCTATGGCTACACCTTC. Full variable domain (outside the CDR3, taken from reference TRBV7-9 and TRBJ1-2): DTGVSQNPRHKITKRGQNVTFRCDPISEHNRLYWYRQTLGQGPEFLTYFQNEAQLEKSRLLSDRFSAERPKGSFSTLEIQRTEQGDSAMYLCASSPRTGYGYTFGSGTRLTVV.

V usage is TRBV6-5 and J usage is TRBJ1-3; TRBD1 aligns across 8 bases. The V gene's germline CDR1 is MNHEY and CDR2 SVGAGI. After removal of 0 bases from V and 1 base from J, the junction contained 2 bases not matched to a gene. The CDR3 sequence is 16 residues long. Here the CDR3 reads CASSYSGTGSGNTIYF. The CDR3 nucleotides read TGTGCCAGCAGTTACTCTGGGACAGGATCTGGAAACACCATATATTTT.

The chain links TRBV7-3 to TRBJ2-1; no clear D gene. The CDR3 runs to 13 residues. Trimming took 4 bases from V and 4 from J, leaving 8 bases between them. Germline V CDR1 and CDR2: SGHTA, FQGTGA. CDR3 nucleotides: TGTGCCAGCAGCTGGGCGGCGTACAATGAGCAGTTCTTC. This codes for CASSWAAYNEQFF.

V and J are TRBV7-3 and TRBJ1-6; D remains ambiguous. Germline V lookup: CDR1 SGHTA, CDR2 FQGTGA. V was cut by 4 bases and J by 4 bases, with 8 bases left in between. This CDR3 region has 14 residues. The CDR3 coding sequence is TGTGCCAGCAGCTCGGGAGGGTATAATTCACCCCTCCACTTT. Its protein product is CASSSGGYNSPLHF.

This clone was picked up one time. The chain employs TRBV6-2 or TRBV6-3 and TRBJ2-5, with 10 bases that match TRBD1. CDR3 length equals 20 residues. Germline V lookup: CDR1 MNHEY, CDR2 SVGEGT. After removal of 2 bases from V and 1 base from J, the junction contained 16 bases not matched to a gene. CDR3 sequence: CASSYRDRGLMSSGQETQYF. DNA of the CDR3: TGTGCCAGCAGTTACCGGGACAGGGGCCTCATGTCCTCGGGCCAAGAGACCCAGTACTTC.

CDR3 nucleotide sequence: TGTGCCAGCAGTTTTTGGGCAGGGGGGGCTGAAGCTTTCTTT. It translates to CASSFWAGGAEAFF. V and J are TRBV28 and TRBJ1-1, with TRBD1 matching 7 bases. The CDR3 contains 14 residues. Germline CDR1 and CDR2: MDHEN and SYDVKM. V lost 3 bases and J lost 6; bases outside the gene matches: 7.

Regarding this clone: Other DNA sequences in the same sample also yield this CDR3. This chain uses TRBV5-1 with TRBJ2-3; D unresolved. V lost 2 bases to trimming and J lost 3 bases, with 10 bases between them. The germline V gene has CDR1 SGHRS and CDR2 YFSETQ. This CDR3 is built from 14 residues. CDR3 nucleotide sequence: TGCGCCAGCAGCTTCGGTGGTTCGACAGATACGCAGTATTTT. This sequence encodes CASSFGGSTDTQYF.

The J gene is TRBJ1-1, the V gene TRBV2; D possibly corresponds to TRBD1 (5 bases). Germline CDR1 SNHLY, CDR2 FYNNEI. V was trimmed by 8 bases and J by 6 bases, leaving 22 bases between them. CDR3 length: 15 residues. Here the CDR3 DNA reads TGTGCCAGCCGCCCCACCCGGGGGGAGGGGTCTGAAGCTTTCTTT. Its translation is CASRPTRGEGSEAFF. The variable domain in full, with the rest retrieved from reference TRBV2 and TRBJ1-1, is EPEVTQTPSHQVTQMGQEVILRCVPISNHLYFYWYRQILGQKVEFLVSFYNNEISEKSEIFDDQFSVERPDGSNFTLKIRSTKLEDSAMYFCASRPTRGEGSEAFFGQGTRLTVV.

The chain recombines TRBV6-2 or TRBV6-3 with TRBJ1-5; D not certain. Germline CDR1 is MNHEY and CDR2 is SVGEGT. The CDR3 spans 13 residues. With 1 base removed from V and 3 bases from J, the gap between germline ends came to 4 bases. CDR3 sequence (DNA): TGTGCCAGCAGTTACTTTAACAATCAGCCCCAGCATTTT. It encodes CASSYFNNQPQHF.

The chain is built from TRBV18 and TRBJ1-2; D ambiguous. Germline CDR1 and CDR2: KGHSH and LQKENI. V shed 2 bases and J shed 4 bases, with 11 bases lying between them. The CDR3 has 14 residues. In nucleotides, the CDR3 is TGTGCCAGCTCACCAGCCGCGGACCTCTATGGCTACACCTTC. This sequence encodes CASSPAADLYGYTF.

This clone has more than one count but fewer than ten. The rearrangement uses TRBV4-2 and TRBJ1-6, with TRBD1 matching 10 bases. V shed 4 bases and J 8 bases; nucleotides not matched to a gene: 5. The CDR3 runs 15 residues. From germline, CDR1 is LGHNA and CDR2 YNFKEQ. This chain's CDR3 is CASSLLTGGDSPLHF. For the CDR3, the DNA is TGTGCCAGCAGCCTTTTGACAGGGGGCGATTCACCCCTCCACTTT.

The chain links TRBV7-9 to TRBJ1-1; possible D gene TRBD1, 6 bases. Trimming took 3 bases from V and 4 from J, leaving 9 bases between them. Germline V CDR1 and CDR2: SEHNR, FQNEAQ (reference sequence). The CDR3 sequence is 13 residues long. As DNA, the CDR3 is TGTGCCAGCAGCTTCACAGGGCCCACTGAAGCTTTCTTT. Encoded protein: CASSFTGPTEAFF.

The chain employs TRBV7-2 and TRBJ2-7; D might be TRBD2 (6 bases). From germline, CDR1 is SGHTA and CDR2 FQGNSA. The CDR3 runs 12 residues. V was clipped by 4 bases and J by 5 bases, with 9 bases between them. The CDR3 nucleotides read TGTGCCAGCAGCTGGAGGGCTAACGAGCAGTACTTC. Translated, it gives CASSWRANEQYF.

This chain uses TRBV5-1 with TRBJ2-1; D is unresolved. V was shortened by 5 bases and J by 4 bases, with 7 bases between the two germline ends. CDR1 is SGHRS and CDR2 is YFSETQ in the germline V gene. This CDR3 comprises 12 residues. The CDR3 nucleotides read TGCGCCAGCAGGTCGGGTTACAATGAGCAGTTCTTC. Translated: CASRSGYNEQFF.